A selection of T cell receptor beta chains follows, all from one sample in a study of T-cell reconstitution after alpha-beta-depleted transplantation in children. A single record per CDR3 protein comes from TCRdb applying MiXCR to the PCR reads. The sample carries approximately 640,000 distinct CDR3 sequences, 15% to 20% recorded once. Sequencing used PBMCs from the stem cell graft donor, obtained from the stem cell graft. The receptors were sampled from a human donor who donated a stem cell graft to a child with acute myeloid leukemia. The CDR3 runs from the conserved cysteine through the conserved F or W. D genes are given only for firm matches. Clone size appears in some rows only: once, few, many, or a class for an expanded clone.

clone size	D gene	V gene	J gene	CDR3 DNA	CDR3 protein
many	.	TRBV6-5	TRBJ2-7	TGTGCCAGCAGTTACGGCCGGGGTAACTACGAGCAGTACTTC	CASSYGRGNYEQYF
.	.	TRBV6-6	TRBJ2-3	TGTGCCAGCAGTTCCCTTCCTACAGGGCCCTCCACAGATACGCAGTATTTT	CASSSLPTGPSTDTQYF
many	.	TRBV29-1	TRBJ1-1	TGCAGCGTTGAGCGGGGCAATGAAGCTTTCTTT	CSVERGNEAFF
few	TRBD2	TRBV7-3	TRBJ2-3	TGTGCCAGCAGCTTAAGAGCTAGCGGGGGCCGTACCCTTCGCACAGATACGCAGTATTTT	CASSLRASGGRTLRTDTQYF
.	.	TRBV14	TRBJ2-1	TGTGCCAGCAGCCAAGACGGTCGCCGACTCGCCCCTTACAATGAGCATTTCTTC	CASSQDGRRLAPYNEHFF
many	TRBD2	TRBV4-2	TRBJ2-1	TGTGCCAGCAGCCAAGAAGCGGGGACCCCATATAGTGGTGAGCAGTTCTTC	CASSQEAGTPYSGEQFF
few	TRBD2	TRBV20-1	TRBJ2-5	TGCAGTGCGATCAATAGCGGGGGGGCCCAAGAGACCCAGTACTTC	CSAINSGGAQETQYF
many	TRBD2	TRBV13	TRBJ2-1	TGTGCCAGCAGCCGTCCGACTAGCGGGGGGGCAGGTGAGCAGTTCTTC	CASSRPTSGGAGEQFF
few	.	TRBV24-1	TRBJ2-1	TGTGCCACCAGTGATCGTACGGTTGGTTCCAATGAGCAGTTCTTC	CATSDRTVGSNEQFF
few	.	TRBV6-1	TRBJ2-3	TGTGCCAGCAGTGAAGTAGTAGAGGACAACACAGATACGCAGTATTTT	CASSEVVEDNTDTQYF
.	.	TRBV20-1	TRBJ1-4	TGCAGTGCTAGAGGGACGGGCCGAACCACTAATGAAAAACTGTTTTTT	CSARGTGRTTNEKLFF
few	.	TRBV25-1	TRBJ2-7	TGTGCCAGCAGTTATGATGTAGGCCGGGAGCAGTACTTC	CASSYDVGREQYF
many	TRBD1	TRBV5-1	TRBJ1-1	TGCGCCAGCAGCCAGGGACAGGGTGGAACTGAAGCTTTCTTT	CASSQGQGGTEAFF
many	.	TRBV20-1	TRBJ2-5	TGCAGTGCTCCCTCTAATCGAGCGGGTTCCCAAGAGACCCAGTACTTC	CSAPSNRAGSQETQYF
few	.	TRBV11-2	TRBJ2-5	TGTGCCAGCAGCTTAAGTACGGCCTACCAAGAGACCCAGTACTTC	CASSLSTAYQETQYF
.	TRBD2	TRBV7-2	TRBJ2-2	TGTGCCAGCAGCTTCCGGGGGGGGAGCACCGGGGAGCTGTTTTTT	CASSFRGGSTGELFF
few	.	TRBV4-3	TRBJ1-3	TGCGCCAGCAGCCAAGATTCGGTTGGCGTAGGAAACACCATATATTTT	CASSQDSVGVGNTIYF
many	.	TRBV20-1	TRBJ1-4	TGCAGTGCTATCACCGGGTCAGGTGAAAAACTGTTTTTT	CSAITGSGEKLFF
many	.	TRBV25-1	TRBJ2-7	TGTGCCAGCAGTGACCCAGGGTTCTACGAGCAGTACTTC	CASSDPGFYEQYF
.	.	TRBV25-1	TRBJ2-1	TGTGCCAGCAGTGAGTCGGGGTGGGGGCTCTACAATGAGCAGTTCTTC	CASSESGWGLYNEQFF
.	TRBD2	TRBV27	TRBJ2-7	TGTGCCAGCAACTCCGGGACTACTACTATTGGAGAGCAGTACTTC	CASNSGTTTIGEQYF
few	TRBD1	TRBV12-3/TRBV12-4	TRBJ2-7	TGTGCCAGCAGCCCTTCTCACCGGGACAGATCAATCTACGAGCAGTACTTC	CASSPSHRDRSIYEQYF